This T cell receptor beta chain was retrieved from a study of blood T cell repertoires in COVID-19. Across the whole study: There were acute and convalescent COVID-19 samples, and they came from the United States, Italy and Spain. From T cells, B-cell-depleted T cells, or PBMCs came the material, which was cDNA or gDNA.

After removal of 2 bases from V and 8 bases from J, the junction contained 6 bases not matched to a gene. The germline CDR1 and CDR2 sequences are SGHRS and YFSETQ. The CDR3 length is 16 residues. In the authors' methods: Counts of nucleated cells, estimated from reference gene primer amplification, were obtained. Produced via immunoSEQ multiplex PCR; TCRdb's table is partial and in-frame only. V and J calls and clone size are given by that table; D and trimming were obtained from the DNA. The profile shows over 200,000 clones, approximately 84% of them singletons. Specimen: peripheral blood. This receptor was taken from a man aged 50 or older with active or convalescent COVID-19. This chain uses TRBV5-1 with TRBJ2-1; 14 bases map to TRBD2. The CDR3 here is CASSFAGTSGGDEQFF. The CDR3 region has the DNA TGCGCCAGCAGCTTCGCCGGGACTAGCGGGGGCGATGAGCAGTTCTTC.